The 2 T cell receptor beta chains presented below share a single source sample, sequenced in a study of vaccination and CD4 T cells after COVID-19. Oncomine TCR Beta short-read sequencing was applied to DNA from cultured CD4+ T cells. The source of extracted genomic DNA was cultured CD4+ T cells. MiXCR, applied by TCRdb to the PCR reads, yields one record per CDR3 protein. The table records about 9,000 distinct CDR3 sequences, about 37% of them present only once. Indicated treatment: approximately nine-day PBMC culture with coronavirus spike peptide pools or control peptides (ViraFEST assay). Prior to the COVID-19 pandemic (2011-2018), the unexposed donor's CD4+ T cells were collected. Their specific antigens are unknown. The specimen was CD4+ T cells from blood, cultured in vitro. The receptors were sampled from a human donor in good health.

V and J are TRBV11-2 and TRBJ2-3; perhaps TRBD1 as D (5 bases). V was shortened by 4 bases and J by 0 bases, with 14 bases between the two germline ends. The length of the CDR3 is 16 residues. Germline assignment: CDR1 SGHAT and CDR2 FQNNGV. CDR3 sequence reads: CASSSPRAFSTDTQYF. CDR3 DNA: TGTGCCAGCAGCTCCCCCAGGGCTTTTAGCACAGATACGCAGTATTTT.

This clonotype was seen only a few times. The DNA for the CDR3 is TGTGCCAGCAGCTTCCGGGCTAGCGGGAGATCAGGAGACGAGCAGTACTTC. Amino acids: CASSFRASGRSGDEQYF. J is TRBJ2-7 and V is TRBV11-2, with 10 bases matching TRBD2. The germline V gene has CDR1 SGHAT and CDR2 FQNNGV. The CDR3 sequence is 17 residues long. V lost 3 bases, J lost 5 bases, and 13 bases stayed unmatched.